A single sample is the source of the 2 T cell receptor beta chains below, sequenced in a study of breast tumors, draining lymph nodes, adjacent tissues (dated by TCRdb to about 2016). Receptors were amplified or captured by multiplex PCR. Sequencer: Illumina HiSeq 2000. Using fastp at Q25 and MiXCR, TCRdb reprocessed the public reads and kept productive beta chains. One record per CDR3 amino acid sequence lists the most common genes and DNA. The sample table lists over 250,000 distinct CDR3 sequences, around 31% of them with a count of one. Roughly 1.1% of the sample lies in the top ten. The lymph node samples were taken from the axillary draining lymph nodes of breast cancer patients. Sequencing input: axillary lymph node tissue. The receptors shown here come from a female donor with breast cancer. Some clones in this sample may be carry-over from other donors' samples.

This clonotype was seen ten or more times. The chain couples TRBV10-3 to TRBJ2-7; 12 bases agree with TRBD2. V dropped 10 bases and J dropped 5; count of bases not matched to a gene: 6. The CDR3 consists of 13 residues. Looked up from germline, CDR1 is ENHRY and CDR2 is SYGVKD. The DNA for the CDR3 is TGTGCCACAGCTAGCGGGAGGGCTGACGAGCAGTACTTC. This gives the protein CATASGRADEQYF.

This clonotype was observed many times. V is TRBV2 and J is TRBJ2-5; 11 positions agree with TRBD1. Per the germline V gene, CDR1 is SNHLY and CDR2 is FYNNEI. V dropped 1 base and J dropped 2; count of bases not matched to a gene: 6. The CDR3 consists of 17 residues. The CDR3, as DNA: TGTGCCAGCAGTGAAGGGACAGGGGGCTTTAGGCAAGAGACCCAGTACTTC. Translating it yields CASSEGTGGFRQETQYF.